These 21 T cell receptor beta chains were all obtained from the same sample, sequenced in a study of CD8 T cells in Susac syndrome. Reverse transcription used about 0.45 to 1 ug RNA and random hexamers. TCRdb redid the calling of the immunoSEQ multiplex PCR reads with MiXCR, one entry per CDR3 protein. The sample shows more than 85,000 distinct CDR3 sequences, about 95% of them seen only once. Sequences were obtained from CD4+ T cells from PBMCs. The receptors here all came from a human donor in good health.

For the CDR3, the DNA is TGTGCCAGCAGCTCGGGACTAGGCGACGGGGAGCTGTTTTTT. This translates into CASSSGLGDGELFF. V and J are TRBV5-4 and TRBJ2-2; 8 positions match TRBD2. The CDR3 is 14 residues long. Looked up from germline, CDR1 is SGHNT and CDR2 is YYREEE (reference sequence). The V segment lost 3 bases and the J segment 7 bases; nucleotides outside the gene matches: 5.

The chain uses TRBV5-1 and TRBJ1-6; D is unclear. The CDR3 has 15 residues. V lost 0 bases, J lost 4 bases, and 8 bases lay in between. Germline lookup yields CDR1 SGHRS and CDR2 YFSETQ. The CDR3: CASSLESGYNSPLHF. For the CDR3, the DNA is TGCGCCAGCAGCTTGGAGTCGGGGTATAATTCACCCCTCCACTTT.

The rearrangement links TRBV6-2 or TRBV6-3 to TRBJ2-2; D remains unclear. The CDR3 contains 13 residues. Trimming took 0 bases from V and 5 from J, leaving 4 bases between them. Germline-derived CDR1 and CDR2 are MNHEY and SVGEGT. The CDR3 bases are TGTGCCAGCAGTTACTCGAGGACCGGGGAGCTGTTTTTT. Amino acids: CASSYSRTGELFF.

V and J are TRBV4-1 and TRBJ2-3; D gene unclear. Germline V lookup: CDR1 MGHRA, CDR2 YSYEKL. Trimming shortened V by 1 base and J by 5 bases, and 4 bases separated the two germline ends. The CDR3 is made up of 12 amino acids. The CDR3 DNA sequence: TGCGCCAGCAGCCAAGGGGGAGATACGCAGTATTTT. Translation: CASSQGGDTQYF.

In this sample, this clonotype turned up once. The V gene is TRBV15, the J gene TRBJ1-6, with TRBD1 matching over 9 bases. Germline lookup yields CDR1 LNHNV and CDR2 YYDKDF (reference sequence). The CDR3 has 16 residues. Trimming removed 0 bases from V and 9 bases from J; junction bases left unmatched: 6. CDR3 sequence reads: CATSRDRDREGSPLHF. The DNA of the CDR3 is TGTGCCACCAGCAGAGATAGGGACAGGGAGGGTTCACCCCTCCACTTT.

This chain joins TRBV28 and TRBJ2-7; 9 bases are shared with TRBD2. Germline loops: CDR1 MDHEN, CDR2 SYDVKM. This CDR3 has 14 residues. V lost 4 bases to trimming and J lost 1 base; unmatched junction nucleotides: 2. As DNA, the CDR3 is TGTGCCAGCAGTTCTAGCGGGAAGTCCTACGAGCAGTACTTC. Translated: CASSSSGKSYEQYF.

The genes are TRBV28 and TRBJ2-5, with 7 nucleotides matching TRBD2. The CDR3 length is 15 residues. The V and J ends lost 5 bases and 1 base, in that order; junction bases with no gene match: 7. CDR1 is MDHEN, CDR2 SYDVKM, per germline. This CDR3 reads CASSPSGVGQETQYF. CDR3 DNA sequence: TGTGCCAGCAGTCCCAGCGGGGTGGGCCAAGAGACCCAGTACTTC.

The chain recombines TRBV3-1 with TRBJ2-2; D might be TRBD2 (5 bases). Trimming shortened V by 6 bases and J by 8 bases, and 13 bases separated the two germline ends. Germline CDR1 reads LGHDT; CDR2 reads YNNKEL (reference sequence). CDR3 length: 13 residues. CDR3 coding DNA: TGTGCCAGCAGTCGCCCCACTAGGGGGGAGCTGTTTTTT. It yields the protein CASSRPTRGELFF.

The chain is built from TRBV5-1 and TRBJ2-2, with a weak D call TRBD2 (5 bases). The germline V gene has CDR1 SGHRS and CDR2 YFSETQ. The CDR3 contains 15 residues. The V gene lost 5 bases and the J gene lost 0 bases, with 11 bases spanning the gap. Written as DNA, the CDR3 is TGCGCCAGCAGTTCCGGGAATCCGAACACCGGGGAGCTGTTTTTT. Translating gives CASSSGNPNTGELFF. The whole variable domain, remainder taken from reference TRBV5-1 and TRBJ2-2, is KAGVTQTPRYLIKTRGQQVTLSCSPISGHRSVSWYQQTPGQGLQFLFEYFSETQRNKGNFPGRFSGRQFSNSRSEMNVSTLELGDSALYLCASSSGNPNTGELFFGEGSRLTVL.

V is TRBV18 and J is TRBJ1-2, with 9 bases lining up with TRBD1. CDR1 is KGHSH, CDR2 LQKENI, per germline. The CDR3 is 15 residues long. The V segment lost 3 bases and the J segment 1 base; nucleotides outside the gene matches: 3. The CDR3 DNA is TGTGCCAGCTCACCCCGACAGGGGGTTAACTATGGCTACACCTTC. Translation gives CASSPRQGVNYGYTF.

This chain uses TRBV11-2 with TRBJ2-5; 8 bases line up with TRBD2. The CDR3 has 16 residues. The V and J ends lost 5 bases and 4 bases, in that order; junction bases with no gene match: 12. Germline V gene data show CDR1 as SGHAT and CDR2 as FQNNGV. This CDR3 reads CASSHFRVAGGETQYF. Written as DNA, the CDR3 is TGTGCCAGCAGCCACTTTAGGGTGGCGGGAGGAGAGACCCAGTACTTC.

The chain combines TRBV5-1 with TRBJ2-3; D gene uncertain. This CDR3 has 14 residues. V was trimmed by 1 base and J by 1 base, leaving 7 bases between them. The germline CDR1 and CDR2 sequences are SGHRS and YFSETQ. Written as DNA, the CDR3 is TGCGCCAGCAGCTTGAACATAGGCACAGATACGCAGTATTTT. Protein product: CASSLNIGTDTQYF.

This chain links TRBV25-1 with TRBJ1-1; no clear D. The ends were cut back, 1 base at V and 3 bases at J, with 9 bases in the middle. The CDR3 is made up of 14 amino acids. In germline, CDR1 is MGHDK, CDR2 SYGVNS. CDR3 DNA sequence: TGTGCCAGCAGTGAATCGGGATGGGACACTGAAGCTTTCTTT. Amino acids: CASSESGWDTEAFF.

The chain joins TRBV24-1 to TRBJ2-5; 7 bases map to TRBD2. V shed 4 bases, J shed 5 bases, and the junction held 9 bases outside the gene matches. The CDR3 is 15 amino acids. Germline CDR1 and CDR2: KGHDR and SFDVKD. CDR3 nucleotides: TGTGCCACCAGTGACGTTGTGCGGGGGAGGGAGACCCAGTACTTC. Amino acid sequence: CATSDVVRGRETQYF.

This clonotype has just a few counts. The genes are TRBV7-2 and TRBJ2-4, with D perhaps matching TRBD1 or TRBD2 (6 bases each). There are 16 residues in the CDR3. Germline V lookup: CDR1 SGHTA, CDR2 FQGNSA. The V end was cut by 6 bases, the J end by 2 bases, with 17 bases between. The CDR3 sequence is CASSFTGAGSKNIQYF. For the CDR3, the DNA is TGTGCCAGCAGTTTCACGGGGGCAGGATCCAAAAACATTCAGTACTTC.

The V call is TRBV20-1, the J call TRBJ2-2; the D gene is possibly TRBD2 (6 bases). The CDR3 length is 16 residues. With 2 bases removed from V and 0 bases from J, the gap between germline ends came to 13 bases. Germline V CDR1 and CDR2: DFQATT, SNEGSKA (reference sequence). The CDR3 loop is CSARRRGAPNTGELFF. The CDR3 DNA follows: TGCAGTGCTAGAAGGAGGGGAGCGCCGAACACCGGGGAGCTGTTTTTT.

The CDR3 spells CASSPIGAGDSPLHF. CDR3 nucleotides: TGTGCCAGCAGCCCAATAGGGGCAGGCGATTCACCCCTCCACTTT. The chain employs TRBV7-6 and TRBJ1-6, with D possibly being TRBD1 (5 bases). CDR1 is SGHVS and CDR2 is FNYEAQ in the germline V gene. V was shortened by 5 bases and J by 8 bases, with 16 bases between the two germline ends. The CDR3 totals 15 residues.

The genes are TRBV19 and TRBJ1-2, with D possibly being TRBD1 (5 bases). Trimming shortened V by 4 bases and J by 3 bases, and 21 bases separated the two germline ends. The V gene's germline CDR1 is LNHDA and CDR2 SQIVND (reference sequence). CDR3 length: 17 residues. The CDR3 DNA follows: TGTGCCAGTAGTACTTCCCGCCCCGGGGACCTGTACTATGGCTACACCTTC. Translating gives CASSTSRPGDLYYGYTF.

CDR3 sequence reads: CASTGAGGRTDTQYF. CDR3 sequence (DNA): TGTGCCAGCACTGGGGCGGGGGGACGCACAGATACGCAGTATTTT. This rearrangement joins TRBV7-2 to TRBJ2-3, with 8 bases aligning to TRBD2. V was pared by 7 bases and J by 1 base, with 7 bases of the junction left unmatched. CDR3 length: 15 amino acids. Germline V gives CDR1 SGHTA, CDR2 FQGNSA.

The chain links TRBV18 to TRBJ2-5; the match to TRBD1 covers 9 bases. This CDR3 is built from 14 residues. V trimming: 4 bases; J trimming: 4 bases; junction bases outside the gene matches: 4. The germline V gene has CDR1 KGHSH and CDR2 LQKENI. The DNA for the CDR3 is TGTGCCAGCTCACTCAACAGGGGGCGAGAGACCCAGTACTTC. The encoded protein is CASSLNRGRETQYF.

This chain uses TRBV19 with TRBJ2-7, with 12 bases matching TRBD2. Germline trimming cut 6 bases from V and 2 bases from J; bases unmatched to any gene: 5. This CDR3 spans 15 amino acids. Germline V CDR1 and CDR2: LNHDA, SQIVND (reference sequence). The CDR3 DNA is TGTGCCAGTAGACCACTAGCGGGAGGTACCTACGAGCAGTACTTC. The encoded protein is CASRPLAGGTYEQYF.